This is a list of T cell receptor beta chains from one sample in a study of siplizumab effects on memory and regulatory T cells. Here immunoSEQ multiplex PCR was the method, and the copy in TCRdb shows in-frame clones only, minus some. The profile shows 100,000 to 120,000 clones, roughly 89% of them singletons. Sequencing used CD4+ T cells sorted from blood. All receptors come from a human donor in good health. CDR3s include the opening cysteine and the closing phenylalanine or tryptophan. A D gene is named only where the DNA matches it firmly. Not every row has a clone size; where given, it reads once, few, many or a size class.

J	V	size	D	CDR3	DNA
TRBJ2-2	TRBV11-2	.	.	CASSLGPQVNTGELFF	TGTGCCAGCAGCTTAGGTCCACAGGTTAACACCGGGGAGCTGTTTTTT
TRBJ2-2	TRBV10-3	.	.	CAIMGYGELFF	TGTGCCATCATGGGATACGGGGAGCTGTTTTTT
TRBJ2-5	TRBV10-2	.	.	CASSKGGLRETQYF	TGCGCCAGCAGCAAGGGGGGATTGAGAGAGACCCAGTACTTC
TRBJ2-3	TRBV5-1	.	TRBD2	CASSFISGRASAADTQYF	TGCGCCAGCAGCTTTATTAGCGGGAGGGCCTCAGCAGCAGATACGCAGTATTTT
TRBJ1-5	TRBV5-6	.	.	CASSSLKGFGNQPQHF	TGTGCCAGCAGCTCGCTCAAGGGGTTCGGAAATCAGCCCCAGCATTTT
TRBJ2-1	TRBV2	.	.	CASSEAHLGNEQFF	TGTGCCAGCAGTGAAGCCCACCTCGGCAATGAGCAGTTCTTC
TRBJ1-1	TRBV18	few	TRBD1	CASRSDRENTEAFF	TGTGCCAGCCGATCGGACAGGGAGAACACTGAAGCTTTCTTT
TRBJ2-5	TRBV12-5	.	.	CASGDRTVETQYF	TGTGCTAGTGGCGACAGGACGGTCGAGACCCAGTACTTC
TRBJ1-2	TRBV5-5	.	TRBD1	CASSFTGTEPYGYTF	TGTGCCAGCAGCTTCACCGGGACAGAGCCCTATGGCTACACCTTC
TRBJ2-2	TRBV11-2	once	TRBD2	CASSPIAGGNTGELFF	TGTGCCAGCAGCCCGATAGCGGGAGGGAACACCGGGGAGCTGTTTTTT
TRBJ2-1	TRBV25-1	.	TRBD1	CASSDPRTGGYNEQFF	TGTGCCAGCAGTGACCCAAGGACAGGGGGGTACAATGAGCAGTTCTTC
TRBJ2-2	TRBV10-3	.	TRBD1	CAISTGQGAGVTRELFF	TGTGCCATCAGCACGGGACAGGGGGCCGGGGTCACCCGGGAGCTGTTTTTT
TRBJ2-1	TRBV6-6	.	TRBD1	CASTTGGSWNEQFF	TGTGCCAGCACAACAGGGGGCAGTTGGAATGAGCAGTTCTTC
TRBJ1-3	TRBV30	few	.	CAWDYTWGNTIYF	TGTGCCTGGGACTATACGTGGGGAAACACCATATATTTT
TRBJ1-4	TRBV6-6	.	.	CASSYGGTNEKLFF	TGTGCCAGCAGTTACGGAGGAACTAATGAAAAACTGTTTTTT
TRBJ2-1	TRBV5-1	.	TRBD1	CASSLVGQLHNEQFF	TGCGCCAGCAGCTTGGTGGGACAGCTCCACAATGAGCAGTTCTTC
TRBJ2-5	TRBV4-1	.	.	CASSQGSKETQYF	TGCGCCAGCAGCCAAGGTTCGAAAGAGACCCAGTACTTC
TRBJ1-2	TRBV10-3	.	.	CAISPRDTDGYTF	TGTGCCATCAGCCCCCGGGACACGGATGGCTACACCTTC
TRBJ2-3	TRBV4-1	.	TRBD1	CASSLARDRGRYTDTQYF	TGCGCCAGCAGCTTAGCCCGGGACAGGGGGAGATACACAGATACGCAGTATTTT
TRBJ2-7	TRBV29-1	.	.	CSGKGSADYEQYF	TGCAGCGGGAAGGGGTCGGCGGACTACGAGCAGTACTTC
TRBJ1-5	TRBV7-2	.	TRBD1	CASSRTGGNQPQHF	TGTGCCAGCAGCCGGACAGGGGGAAATCAGCCCCAGCATTTT
TRBJ1-6	TRBV6-5	.	TRBD1	CASSYSKYAGGSPLHF	TGTGCCAGCAGTTACTCTAAATATGCAGGGGGTTCACCCCTCCACTTT
TRBJ1-5	TRBV19	.	.	CASSIDYGGGNSNQPQHF	TGTGCCAGTAGTATAGATTACGGGGGCGGTAATAGCAATCAGCCCCAGCATTTT
TRBJ1-2	TRBV7-9	.	.	CASSLGVYGYTF	TGTGCCAGCAGCTTAGGGGTGTATGGCTACACCTTC
TRBJ2-7	TRBV18	.	.	CASSSTGTVLNEQYF	TGTGCCAGCTCGTCAACCGGGACCGTGCTCAACGAGCAGTACTTC
TRBJ1-4	TRBV2	once	TRBD1	CASSPRTGTNEKLFF	TGTGCCAGCAGCCCACGGACAGGTACTAATGAAAAACTGTTTTTT
TRBJ1-1	TRBV6-5	.	.	CASSWGSGTEAFF	TGTGCCAGCAGTTGGGGCTCGGGCACTGAAGCTTTCTTT
TRBJ1-5	TRBV6-5	.	.	CASSYSQGYQPQHF	TGTGCCAGCAGTTACTCTCAGGGCTATCAGCCCCAGCATTTT
TRBJ2-3	TRBV19	.	.	CASSTASSTDTQYF	TGTGCCAGTAGTACGGCCTCTAGCACAGATACGCAGTATTTT
TRBJ2-1	TRBV6-4	.	TRBD2	CASSSLRLAGGPSNEQFF	TGTGCCAGCAGTTCCCTTAGACTAGCGGGAGGGCCGTCCAATGAGCAGTTCTTC
TRBJ2-5	TRBV7-3	.	.	CASSFQGSGETQYF	TGTGCCAGCAGCTTCCAGGGATCGGGAGAGACCCAGTACTTC
TRBJ2-3	TRBV5-1	.	TRBD1	CASSLGGQYTSTDTQYF	TGCGCCAGCAGCTTGGGGGGACAGTACACTAGCACAGATACGCAGTATTTT
TRBJ1-6	TRBV2	.	.	CASRRDASSYNSPLHF	TGTGCCAGCAGGCGGGACGCCAGCTCCTATAATTCACCCCTCCACTTT
TRBJ1-6	TRBV28	.	.	CASRSGRATNSPLHF	TGTGCCAGCAGATCAGGCAGGGCGACCAATTCACCCCTCCACTTT
TRBJ2-1	TRBV6-4	.	TRBD2	CASSVLAGVHGGSYNEQFF	TGTGCCAGCAGTGTGCTAGCGGGAGTGCATGGTGGGTCCTACAATGAGCAGTTCTTC
TRBJ2-5	TRBV27	.	.	CASGRWAQETQYF	TGTGCCAGCGGTCGATGGGCCCAAGAGACCCAGTACTTC
TRBJ2-2	TRBV7-7	.	TRBD2	CASTASGGATGELFF	TGTGCCAGCACCGCGAGCGGGGGGGCCACCGGGGAGCTGTTTTTT
TRBJ1-5	TRBV23-1	once	.	CASSLNLTGNQPQHF	TGCGCCAGCAGTCTAAACCTCACAGGCAATCAGCCCCAGCATTTT
TRBJ1-3	TRBV10-3	.	.	CAISESASGNTIYF	TGTGCCATCAGTGAGTCGGCCAGTGGAAACACCATATATTTT
TRBJ2-3	TRBV6-5	.	TRBD2	CASSTSGVYTDTQYF	TGTGCCAGCAGTACTAGCGGGGTCTATACAGATACGCAGTATTTT
TRBJ1-2	TRBV18	.	.	CASSPIQGGYGYTF	TGTGCCAGCTCACCAATACAGGGTGGCTATGGCTACACCTTC
TRBJ2-3	TRBV4-1	.	TRBD2	CASSQDRLAGVLVDTQYF	TGCGCCAGCAGCCAAGATAGGCTAGCGGGAGTGTTAGTGGATACGCAGTATTTT
TRBJ1-1	TRBV14	.	.	CASSQPTGRFTEAFF	TGTGCCAGCAGCCAACCCACAGGGAGGTTTACTGAAGCTTTCTTT
TRBJ2-7	TRBV5-1	.	TRBD2	CASSLEAGPYEQYF	TGCGCCAGCAGCTTGGAAGCGGGGCCCTACGAGCAGTACTTC
TRBJ2-5	TRBV7-9	.	TRBD2	CASSQRLAGETQYF	TGTGCCAGCAGCCAAAGACTAGCGGGAGAGACCCAGTACTTC
TRBJ1-1	TRBV18	few	.	CASSPRADGLDTEAFF	TGTGCCAGCTCACCACGGGCCGATGGCTTGGACACTGAAGCTTTCTTT
TRBJ2-4	TRBV4-1	.	.	CASSLLWNAKNIQYF	TGCGCCAGCAGCCTCCTCTGGAATGCCAAAAACATTCAGTACTTC
TRBJ1-3	TRBV19	few	.	CASSGTGASSGNTIYF	TGTGCCAGTAGTGGCACGGGCGCCAGCTCTGGAAACACCATATATTTT
TRBJ1-2	TRBV30	.	TRBD1	CAWYRGNYGYTF	TGTGCCTGGTACAGGGGCAACTATGGCTACACCTTC
TRBJ2-7	TRBV19	once	.	CASSITGFFDEQYF	TGTGCCAGTAGTATCACAGGGTTTTTCGACGAGCAGTACTTC
TRBJ1-4	TRBV4-2	.	.	CASSQDWTAATNEKLFF	TGTGCCAGCAGCCAAGACTGGACGGCTGCAACTAATGAAAAACTGTTTTTT